These T cell receptor beta chains were read from a single sample in a study of cytomegalovirus exposure and HLA in healthy donors. Assay: immunoSEQ multiplex PCR; the TCRdb copy retains only in-frame clones and omits some. The table lists around 300,000 clones, 72% of them singletons. The sample consisted of PBMCs. All receptors come from a female donor in good health and CMV-seronegative. Both conserved end residues are trimmed from each CDR3.

j_gene,v_gene,CDR3aa
TRBJ1-5,TRBV27,ASSLSPAGNQPQH
TRBJ1-5,TRBV6-5,ASRRTGGGQPQH
TRBJ2-2,TRBV27,ASSFLVAAGGPGRTGELF
TRBJ2-7,TRBV2,ASSELKGAYEQY
TRBJ2-7,TRBV7-6,ASSLEGQVYEQY
TRBJ1-1,TRBV29-1,SVTTGGNTEAF
TRBJ2-1,TRBV30,AWATGQGSNEQF
-,TRBV25-1,ASSAAVDYLEQY
TRBJ1-5,TRBV28,ASTPGWSNQPQH
TRBJ2-3,TRBV12-5,ASGGLVKDTQY
TRBJ1-4,TRBV6-1,ASTYYEKLF
TRBJ1-5,TRBV29-1,SVGEGNQPQH
TRBJ1-1,TRBV6-5,ASSYGQGLNTEAF
TRBJ2-4,TRBV6-1,ASRGRAKPKNIQY
TRBJ2-3,TRBV6-6,ASSNRGRSDTQY
TRBJ1-1,TRBV27,ASSRDGGNTEAF
TRBJ2-5,TRBV6-5,ASSVPGLPETQY